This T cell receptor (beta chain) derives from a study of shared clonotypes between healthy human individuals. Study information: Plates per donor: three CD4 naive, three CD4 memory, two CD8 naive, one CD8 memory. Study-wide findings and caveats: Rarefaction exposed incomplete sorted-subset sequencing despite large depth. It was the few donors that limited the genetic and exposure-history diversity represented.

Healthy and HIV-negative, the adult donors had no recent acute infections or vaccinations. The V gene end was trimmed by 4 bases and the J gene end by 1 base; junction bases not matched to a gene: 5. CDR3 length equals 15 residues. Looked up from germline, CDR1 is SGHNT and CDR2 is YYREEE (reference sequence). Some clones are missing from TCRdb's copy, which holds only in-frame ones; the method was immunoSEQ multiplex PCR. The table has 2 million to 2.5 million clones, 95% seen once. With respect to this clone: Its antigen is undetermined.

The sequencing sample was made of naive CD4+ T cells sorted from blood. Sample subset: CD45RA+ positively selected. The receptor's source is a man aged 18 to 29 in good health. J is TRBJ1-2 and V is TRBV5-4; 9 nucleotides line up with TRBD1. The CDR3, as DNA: TGTGCCAGCAGCGCTAGGGACAGGGATAACTATGGCTACACCTTC. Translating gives CASSARDRDNYGYTF.